This TCR beta chain was captured by sequencing in a study of kidney transplant recipient with SARS-CoV-2 infection (dated by TCRdb to 2020 to 2022). This clonotype was counted ten times or more. Its antigen target is currently unknown. No much larger clone is present one base from it, and per-base qualities are unavailable. The sample's time point, from its label and the paper: pre-pandemic baseline sample and day 111 after first positive SARS-CoV-2 test. From cysteine to phenylalanine, the CDR3 is 14 amino acids long. CDR3 DNA is the only sequence kept; it has 42 bases, read in frame from the first base. V has 1 base trimmed and J has 11 bases trimmed; junction bases matching no gene number 4. CDR1 SGHDN and CDR2 FVKESK are derived from the germline V gene. The data were produced on an Illumina MiSeq. Profiling of the peripheral T cell repertoire targeted human TCRbeta genes. The paper's data handling went like this. Beta-binomial modelling was used to test for differences in clonotype abundance while accounting for variability over time. Expanded clonotypes were screened against the ImmuneCODE reference database of SARS-CoV-2-associated TCRs and were mapped to viral genome regions. Additional repertoire analyses were carried out for TRBV gene usage, CDR3 length, CDR3 amino acid overlap between time points, clonotype abundance distributions and Jaccard similarity. TCRdb reran the public reads through fastp at Q25 and MiXCR, keeping productive beta chains. Rows matching on CDR3 protein sequence are summarized as one entry with the most common DNA and genes. TCRdb's processing, not the authors', yielded these V and J calls. This sample holds approximately 250,000 distinct CDR3 sequences; less than 35% were observed only once. About 7% of the sample lies in the top ten.

The TCR was taken from a young adult male patient who had COVID-19 and was a kidney transplant recipient. Some T cells present after a transplant may be cells of the graft donor. The chain was built from TRBV14 and TRBJ1-6; 8 central nucleotides agree with TRBD1. The material sequenced was a blood sample, taken at baseline and on day 111 from a kidney transplant recipient. CDR3 loop: CASSQGTGRPPLHF. The bases read TGTGCCAGCAGCCAAGGGACAGGGAGGCCACCCCTCCACTTT.